These T cell receptor beta chains were read from a single sample in a study of shared clonotypes between healthy human individuals. Produced via immunoSEQ multiplex PCR; TCRdb's table is partial and in-frame only. The repertoire includes under 550,000 clones, 96% of them detected once, and 0.055% to 0.075% sits in the top ten. Material: naive CD4+ T cells sorted from blood. These receptors were obtained from a woman in her 30s in good health. Both conserved end residues are part of each CDR3. The D gene is left open where the match is weak. Part of the rows lack a size; the others show once, few, many or a class for expanded clones.

>TRBV11-2|TRBD1|once|16|TRBJ2-2
TGTGCCAGCAGCTTCTCGACAGGGGTGATGGTTGGGGAGCTGTTTTTT
CASSFSTGVMVGELFF
>TRBV25-1|NA|NA|14|TRBJ2-7
TGTGCCAGCAGTGACCTGGGGCAGGACTACGAGCAGTACTTC
CASSDLGQDYEQYF
>TRBV6-1|TRBD1|NA|15|TRBJ2-7
TGTGCCAGCGCATTAATGGACAGGTTATACTACGAGCAGTACTTC
CASALMDRLYYEQYF
>TRBV13|NA|once|14|TRBJ2-5
TGTGCCAGCAGCTCGAGAGGGACTCAAGAGACCCAGTACTTC
CASSSRGTQETQYF
>TRBV2|NA|once|14|TRBJ2-1
TGTGCCAGCAGTGAGGCGACAGCCTACAATGAGCAGTTCTTC
CASSEATAYNEQFF
>TRBV27|NA|NA|13|TRBJ2-3
TGTGCCAGCAGTTTCATCCCGTCAGATACGCAGTATTTT
CASSFIPSDTQYF
>TRBV5-1|NA|NA|14|TRBJ1-2
TGCGCCAGCAGCGAGGGTGTGGGGGCCTCTGGCTACACCTTC
CASSEGVGASGYTF
>TRBV4-1|NA|few|13|TRBJ1-5
TGCGCCAGCAGCCAAGACAGGGATCAGCCCCAGCATTTT
CASSQDRDQPQHF
>TRBV5-1|NA|NA|15|TRBJ2-1
TGCGCCAGCGCCGCGGAGGACGGCTCCTACAATGAGCAGTTCTTC
CASAAEDGSYNEQFF
>TRBV11-2|NA|NA|19|TRBJ2-7
TGTGCCAGCAGCTACACGGCCGGGCGACAGGCGGCCTCGCTCTACGAGCAGTACTTC
CASSYTAGRQAASLYEQYF
>TRBV5-1|NA|NA|11|TRBJ2-7
TGCGCCAGCAGCCTCGACAGGGAGCAGTACTTC
CASSLDREQYF
>TRBV7-8|NA|NA|16|TRBJ2-5
TGTGCCAGCAGCTTCCTCCGCCTTCAGGGGATTAAGACCCAGTACTTC
CASSFLRLQGIKTQYF
>TRBV7-9|NA|few|15|TRBJ1-5
TGTGCCAGCAGCCTAGGCACCCTGTACAATCAGCCCCAGCATTTT
CASSLGTLYNQPQHF
>TRBV10-3|TRBD2|once|13|TRBJ2-7
TGTGCCACCTCTGGACTAGCGGACTACGAGCAGTACTTC
CATSGLADYEQYF
>TRBV7-5|NA|NA|16|TRBJ2-2
TGTGTCAGAAGCTGCTCTAGCAGGGGGAGGACCGGGGAGCTGTTTTTT
CVRSCSSRGRTGELFF
>TRBV29-1|NA|NA|13|TRBJ2-5
TGCAGCGTTCCCCTGGCGGCCCAAGAGACCCAGTACTTC
CSVPLAAQETQYF
>TRBV2|TRBD2|NA|15|TRBJ2-1
TGTGCCAGTCATCCGCCTAGCGGGGCTTACAATGAGCAGTTCTTC
CASHPPSGAYNEQFF
>TRBV6-4|TRBD2|NA|14|TRBJ2-2
TGTGCCAGCCGGTTAGCGGGAGCCACCGGGGAGCTGTTTTTT
CASRLAGATGELFF
>TRBV19|TRBD2|NA|18|TRBJ2-1
TGTGCCAGTAGTATAGATGGACTAGCGGGAGCTAGAGACAATGAGCAGTTCTTC
CASSIDGLAGARDNEQFF
>TRBV27|NA|NA|15|TRBJ2-3
TGTGCCAGCTCGAGTCCGAACGGGGGCACAGATACGCAGTATTTT
CASSSPNGGTDTQYF
>TRBV7-6|NA|NA|16|TRBJ1-4
TGTGCCAGCAGCTTAAATCTAGGGAAGAATAATGAAAAACTGTTTTTT
CASSLNLGKNNEKLFF
>TRBV27|TRBD1|NA|15|TRBJ1-1
TGTGCCAGCAGATCCGGGACAGGAGCCACTACTGAAGCTTTCTTT
CASRSGTGATTEAFF
>TRBV4-1|TRBD2|NA|18|TRBJ2-3
TGCGCCAGCAGCCAGTTCCCCCCGGCGGGAGGGTTGCCAGATACGCAGTATTTT
CASSQFPPAGGLPDTQYF
>TRBV10-1|TRBD1|NA|15|TRBJ1-3
TGCGCCAGCAGTCCGGGACAGGGCTCTGGAAACACCATATATTTT
CASSPGQGSGNTIYF
>TRBV5-6|NA|NA|14|TRBJ2-7
TGTGCCAGCAGCTTGGAATCACCGTCCTACGAGCAGTACTTC
CASSLESPSYEQYF
>TRBV21-1|NA|NA|13|TRBJ2-3
TGTGCCAGCAGCAATGGTATCACGAATACGCAGTATTTT
CASSNGITNTQYF
>TRBV27|TRBD2|NA|18|TRBJ2-1
TGTGCCAGCAGTGGGTGGACTAGCGGGAGAGATTCGAACAATGAGCAGTTCTTC
CASSGWTSGRDSNNEQFF
>TRBV19|NA|NA|11|TRBJ1-1
TGTGCCAGTAACCGAAATTCCGAAGCTTTCTTT
CASNRNSEAFF
>TRBV7-9|TRBD2|NA|15|TRBJ2-1
TGTGCCAGCAGCCATAGCGGGAGCTCCTACAATGAGCAGTTCTTC
CASSHSGSSYNEQFF
>TRBV5-8|NA|NA|13|TRBJ1-2
TGTGCCAGCAGCTCCTACGGGAAACGGCCCTACACCTTC
CASSSYGKRPYTF
>TRBV29-1|NA|NA|12|TRBJ2-3
TGCAGCGTTGTGGCGGGATCAGATACGCAGTATTTT
CSVVAGSDTQYF
>TRBV10-2|NA|NA|14|TRBJ1-5
TGCGCCAGCAGTGAATCCCAGAGGAGTCAGCCCCAGCATTTT
CASSESQRSQPQHF
>TRBV27|TRBD2|NA|17|TRBJ2-1
TGTGCCAGCAGTCCACGTGGAGCGGGAGCCCACTACAATGAGCAGTTCTTC
CASSPRGAGAHYNEQFF
>TRBV28|TRBD1|NA|14|TRBJ2-7
TGTGCCAGCAGTTTAACAGGGGGGCCCTACGAGCAGTACTTC
CASSLTGGPYEQYF
>TRBV18|NA|NA|13|TRBJ2-3
TGTGCCAGCTCACCTCCCTCGTCTGATACGCAGTATTTT
CASSPPSSDTQYF
>TRBV10-3|TRBD1|NA|19|TRBJ2-6
TGTGCCATCAGTGAGACAAATCCGGGACAGAGCTCTGGGGCCAACGTCCTGACTTTC
CAISETNPGQSSGANVLTF
>TRBV11-1|NA|NA|14|TRBJ2-7
TGTGCCAGCAGCTCCCTCGAGCCCGACTACGAGCAGTACTTC
CASSSLEPDYEQYF
>TRBV5-1|NA|NA|13|TRBJ1-2
TGCGCCAGCAGCTTCGGGCAGGGCTATGGCTACACCTTC
CASSFGQGYGYTF
>TRBV6-5|TRBD1|NA|15|TRBJ1-2
TGTGCCAGCAGTTACTCCGGGGACAGGGACTATGGCTACACCTTC
CASSYSGDRDYGYTF
>TRBV28|NA|NA|14|TRBJ2-6
TGTGCCAGCGGAGAACACTCTGGGGCCAACGTCCTGACTTTC
CASGEHSGANVLTF
>TRBV6-1|NA|NA|13|TRBJ1-4
TGTGCCAGCAGTTGGGGTACTAATGAAAAACTGTTTTTT
CASSWGTNEKLFF
>TRBV11-2|NA|NA|18|TRBJ1-1
TGTGCCAGCAGCACCCTCCTTGATCAACAGGGCATGAACACTGAAGCTTTCTTT
CASSTLLDQQGMNTEAFF
>TRBV5-1|TRBD2|NA|16|TRBJ2-4
TGCGCCAGCAGCTTGGCTAGCGGCCTAGCCAAAAACATTCAGTACTTC
CASSLASGLAKNIQYF
>TRBV9|NA|NA|14|TRBJ1-3
TGTGCCAGCAGCGCACGTCCTTCTGGAAACACCATATATTTT
CASSARPSGNTIYF
>TRBV4-1|TRBD2|NA|20|TRBJ2-5
TGCGCCAGCAGCCCAACTCGGAGCGAGAGACAGACTAGCGGGAGGAAGACCCAGTACTTC
CASSPTRSERQTSGRKTQYF
>TRBV5-1|NA|few|13|TRBJ2-5
TGCGCCAGCAGCCAGCAAGGACAAGAGACCCAGTACTTC
CASSQQGQETQYF
>TRBV5-6|TRBD1|NA|15|TRBJ1-2
TGTGCCAGCAGCCCTGTGGACAGGCCCCTCGGTGGCTACACCTTC
CASSPVDRPLGGYTF
>TRBV10-1|NA|NA|16|TRBJ2-7
TGCGCCAGCAGGGGAACTAGTTTCAAGGGAGTTTACGAGCAGTACTTC
CASRGTSFKGVYEQYF
>TRBV12-5|NA|NA|21|TRBJ2-5
TGTGCTAGTGGTTTAAAGGACCGCAACTCATCCCTAGGTAAGAGACAAGAGACCCAGTACTTC
CASGLKDRNSSLGKRQETQYF
>TRBV28|NA|NA|15|TRBJ1-5
TGTGCCAGCACCCGTGGACAGCGCGACAATCAGCCCCAGCATTTT
CASTRGQRDNQPQHF
>TRBV28|TRBD1|once|16|TRBJ1-3
TGTGCCAGCAGTTACCCTAGGACAGGGTACGGAAACACCATATATTTT
CASSYPRTGYGNTIYF
>TRBV27|NA|NA|8|TRBJ1-2
TGTGCGTTAGATGGCTACACCTTC
CALDGYTF
>TRBV28|TRBD2|NA|14|TRBJ2-7
TGTGCCAGCAGCGTAGCGGGAGGTCCTTTCGAGCAGTACTTC
CASSVAGGPFEQYF